Listed below are T cell receptor beta chains from one sample, sequenced in a study of regulatory T cells in long-lasting Graves disease. TCRdb re-analysed the multiplex PCR reads in MiXCR, keeping a single row per CDR3 protein. The sample carries 680,000 or so distinct CDR3 sequences, approximately 15% recorded once. The sample was also linked to a second study, of T cells in Graves' hyperthyroidism and ophthalmopathy.

Sequencing used peripheral blood mononuclear cells (PBMCs), obtained at new diagnosis, from a patient treated with antithyroid drugs. All receptors come from a woman aged 25-40 years with Graves disease. Each CDR3 is given with its conserved first and last residue. The D gene is left open where the match is weak. Not every row has a clone size; where given, it reads once, few, many or a size class.

abundance: few
d_gene: .
v_gene: TRBV28
j_gene: TRBJ2-2
CDR3nt: TGTGCCAGCAGTAAGGGACTTCCAAACACCGGGGAGCTGTTTTTT
CDR3aa: CASSKGLPNTGELFF

abundance: few
d_gene: .
v_gene: TRBV12-3/TRBV12-4
j_gene: TRBJ1-4
CDR3nt: TGTGCCAGCAGTTTTGGCGACAGAAATAATGAAAAACTGTTTTTT
CDR3aa: CASSFGDRNNEKLFF

abundance: .
d_gene: .
v_gene: TRBV20-1
j_gene: TRBJ1-2
CDR3nt: TGCAGTGCTAGAGCTCAGGACATGGTCGATGGCTACACCTTC
CDR3aa: CSARAQDMVDGYTF

abundance: many
d_gene: .
v_gene: TRBV2
j_gene: TRBJ1-3
CDR3nt: TGTGCCAGCTTAAAGGACAGCCCTGGAAACACCATATATTTT
CDR3aa: CASLKDSPGNTIYF

abundance: many
d_gene: .
v_gene: TRBV6-1
j_gene: TRBJ1-2
CDR3nt: TGTGCCAGCAGCGGGGGACAATTCTCCTATGGCTACACCTTC
CDR3aa: CASSGGQFSYGYTF

abundance: many
d_gene: TRBD1
v_gene: TRBV5-5
j_gene: TRBJ1-5
CDR3nt: TGTGCCAGCAGCCTGGGACAGGGGCCGATGGGGCCCCAGCATTTT
CDR3aa: CASSLGQGPMGPQHF

abundance: .
d_gene: .
v_gene: TRBV9
j_gene: TRBJ2-7
CDR3nt: TGTGCCAGCAGCGTAGGTGGGAGTCCTCAATACGAGCAGTACTTC
CDR3aa: CASSVGGSPQYEQYF

abundance: few
d_gene: .
v_gene: TRBV29-1
j_gene: TRBJ2-7
CDR3nt: TGCAGCGTAAAACGGGGTTTCTACGAGCAGTACTTC
CDR3aa: CSVKRGFYEQYF

abundance: .
d_gene: TRBD2
v_gene: TRBV20-1
j_gene: TRBJ2-5
CDR3nt: TGCAGGCCTAGCGGAGGCCAAGAGACCCAGTACTTC
CDR3aa: CRPSGGQETQYF

abundance: many
d_gene: .
v_gene: TRBV28
j_gene: TRBJ1-3
CDR3nt: TGTGCCAGCAGACCGGGATCTGGAAACACCATATATTTT
CDR3aa: CASRPGSGNTIYF

abundance: many
d_gene: .
v_gene: TRBV2
j_gene: TRBJ2-7
CDR3nt: TGTGCCAGCACCGCCGGTATGGGCGGGGTCTCCTACGAGCAGTACTTC
CDR3aa: CASTAGMGGVSYEQYF

abundance: .
d_gene: .
v_gene: TRBV7-9
j_gene: TRBJ2-5
CDR3nt: TGTGCCAGCAGCTTAAGTTCACTGGGCGAGACCCAGTACTTC
CDR3aa: CASSLSSLGETQYF

abundance: many
d_gene: .
v_gene: TRBV7-9
j_gene: TRBJ2-1
CDR3nt: TGTGCCAGCAGCCCGAGGTGGGGCGAAGATCGCTATGAGCAGTTCTTC
CDR3aa: CASSPRWGEDRYEQFF

abundance: .
d_gene: TRBD2
v_gene: TRBV20-1
j_gene: TRBJ2-1
CDR3nt: TGCAGTACAAATGGGGCTAGCGGCAACAATGAGCAGTTCTTC
CDR3aa: CSTNGASGNNEQFF